These 17 T cell receptor beta chains came from one sample sequenced in a study of shared T cell receptors in the human thymus. The table came from immunoSEQ multiplex PCR; TCRdb's copy has only in-frame clones and leaves some out. The repertoire includes 600,000 to 900,000 clones, 70% to 90% of them detected once, and around 0.0094% sits in the top ten. The sample was also linked to a second study, of human thymus T cells.

Sequencing was performed on thymocytes. These receptors were obtained from a girl under three years old with a congenital heart defect.

The chain uses TRBV19 and TRBJ1-1; D is possibly TRBD1 (6 bases). The CDR3 is 14 amino acids. Trimming removed 4 bases from V and 3 bases from J, with 12 bases in between. Germline CDR1 reads LNHDA; CDR2 reads SQIVND (reference sequence). CDR3 sequence reads: CASSTQQGDTEAFF. The DNA for the CDR3 is TGTGCCAGTAGTACCCAACAGGGTGACACTGAAGCTTTCTTT.

The chain couples TRBV5-1 to TRBJ2-7; 12 bases map to TRBD1. The CDR3 has 16 amino acids. Germline values: CDR1 SGHRS, CDR2 YFSETQ. The V segment lost 2 bases and the J segment 2 bases; nucleotides outside the gene matches: 5. CDR3: CASSFRDRGLPYEQYF. In DNA, the CDR3 is TGCGCCAGCAGCTTCAGGGACAGGGGGCTACCCTACGAGCAGTACTTC.

The chain links TRBV7-8 to TRBJ2-5; perhaps TRBD1 as D (6 bases). Germline loops: CDR1 SGHVS, CDR2 FQNEAQ. V was trimmed by 5 bases and J by 5 bases, leaving 12 bases between them. The CDR3 sequence is 13 residues long. The DNA for the CDR3 is TGTGCCAGCAGCCATACAGGGTTGGAGACCCAGTACTTC. Encoded protein: CASSHTGLETQYF.

The chain has TRBV19 and TRBJ1-5; TRBD1 might be the D (6 bases). In germline, CDR1 is LNHDA, CDR2 SQIVND (reference sequence). This CDR3 has 15 residues. V was pared by 1 base and J by 4 bases, with 11 bases between. DNA of the CDR3: TGTGCCAGTAGTATAGCTGGACAGCCGAATCAGCCCCAGCATTTT. Amino acids: CASSIAGQPNQPQHF.

The rearrangement links TRBV11-2 to TRBJ2-7; 9 bases line up with TRBD2. CDR3 size: 16 residues. V shed 1 base and J 2 bases; nucleotides not matched to a gene: 6. Germline loops: CDR1 SGHAT, CDR2 FQNNGV. CDR3 coding DNA: TGTGCCAGCAGCTTAGTAGGGGGACTAGCTGCCTACGAGCAGTACTTC. The encoded protein is CASSLVGGLAAYEQYF.

This chain links TRBV5-6 with TRBJ1-1, with D perhaps matching TRBD1 (6 bases). The CDR3 runs 16 residues. The germline V gene has CDR1 SGHDT and CDR2 YYEEEE. V shed 2 bases and J shed 2 bases, with 16 bases lying between them. CDR3 amino acids: CASSFWVGTTNTEAFF. Here the CDR3 DNA reads TGTGCCAGCAGCTTTTGGGTCGGGACAACTAACACTGAAGCTTTCTTT.

This clone was found once. The rearrangement uses TRBV28 and TRBJ1-4; TRBD1 matches 10 bases. Per the germline V gene, CDR1 is MDHEN and CDR2 is SYDVKM. J lost 11 bases, V lost 10 bases, and 7 bases had no gene match. The CDR3 has 12 amino acids. CDR3 in amino acids: CATLTGGEKLFF. As DNA, the CDR3 is TGTGCCACCCTGACAGGGGGCGAGAAACTGTTTTTT.

The rearrangement joins TRBV5-8 to TRBJ1-2; TRBD1 might be the D (5 bases). V lost 4 bases to trimming and J lost 6 bases, with 13 bases between them. The CDR3 length is 13 residues. Germline loops: CDR1 SGHTS, CDR2 YDEGEE. CDR3 nucleotide sequence: TGTGCCAGCAGCCGACCCACAGGTAATGGCTACACCTTC. This gives the protein CASSRPTGNGYTF.

Turning to this clone: The junction departs from the called germline gene at one end, perhaps through a read error. The chain employs TRBV5-1 and TRBJ2-7, with D possibly TRBD2 on 6 matching bases. This CDR3 comprises 13 residues. Germline V lookup: CDR1 SGHRS, CDR2 YFSETQ. The CDR3, as DNA: TGCGCCAGCAGCCGCCAGGCGGACTACGGGCAGTACTTC. Translated, it gives CASSRQADYGQYF.

This chain uses TRBV29-1 with TRBJ1-2; TRBD1 aligns across 7 bases. The germline gives CDR1 SQVTM, CDR2 ANQGSEA. The CDR3 is 13 amino acids. Unmatched junction bases numbered 8, after V lost 0 bases and J lost 10 bases. The CDR3 bases are TGCAGCGTTGAAGAAGTCGGGGACAGTTCCTACACCTTC. This sequence encodes CSVEEVGDSSYTF.

Only one count was recorded for this clone. V is TRBV6-6 and J is TRBJ1-5; D call uncertain. V lost 2 bases to trimming and J lost 6 bases, with 11 bases between them. In germline, CDR1 is MNHNY, CDR2 SVGAGI (reference sequence). The CDR3 loop spans 14 amino acids. CDR3: CASSYLPPSQPQHF. The DNA for the CDR3 is TGTGCCAGCAGTTACCTCCCACCTAGTCAGCCCCAGCATTTT.

This chain's CDR3 is CASTRTNGYTF. The CDR3 DNA is TGTGCCAGCACCAGGACAAATGGCTACACCTTC. This rearrangement joins TRBV2 to TRBJ1-2, with D possibly matching TRBD1 (5 bases). Trimming stripped 7 bases from V and 6 bases from J, with 9 bases between. The CDR3 is 11 amino acids. The germline CDR1 and CDR2 sequences are SNHLY and FYNNEI.

The chain links TRBV5-6 to TRBJ2-1, with 9 positions matching TRBD2. The CDR3 has 16 residues. In germline, CDR1 is SGHDT, CDR2 YYEEEE. V was pared by 4 bases and J by 4 bases, with 9 bases of the junction left unmatched. The CDR3 region has the DNA TGTGCCAGCAGCACAGCTAGCGGGGCTTCTTACAATGAGCAGTTCTTC. Translation: CASSTASGASYNEQFF.

CDR3 DNA: TGTGCCAGCAGGTCGTCTACAGGGGGGGGCAATCAGCCCCAGCATTTT. Its protein is CASRSSTGGGNQPQHF. The V call is TRBV11-3, the J call TRBJ1-5; TRBD1 matches at 8 bases. The ends lost 6 bases at V and 2 bases at J; junction bases unmatched: 9. CDR1 and CDR2 (germline): SGHNT, YENEEA. The length of the CDR3 is 16 residues.

CDR3: CASSVEGAQGEAFF. The CDR3 DNA is TGTGCCAGCAGCGTGGAGGGGGCGCAGGGTGAAGCTTTCTTT. This chain connects TRBV9 to TRBJ1-1, with 7 bases matching TRBD1. In germline, CDR1 is SGDLS, CDR2 YYNGEE. This CDR3 has 14 residues. J gave up 7 bases and V 2 bases, and 8 bases lay outside the gene matches.

The chain has TRBV7-2 and TRBJ1-2; a weak D match, TRBD1 (5 bases). The CDR3 totals 16 residues. Germline V CDR1 and CDR2: SGHTA, FQGNSA. The V end was cut by 6 bases, the J end by 2 bases, with 19 bases between. The CDR3 nucleotides read TGTGCCAGCAGTTCCGGGAGGGGAGGTTTAAACTATGGCTACACCTTC. As protein: CASSSGRGGLNYGYTF.

CDR3 bases: TGTGCCAGCAGTTCTAGAACTCCCAACTACGAGCAGTACTTC. Amino acids: CASSSRTPNYEQYF. J is TRBJ2-7 and V is TRBV27; unclear D gene. CDR1 is MNHEY, CDR2 SMNVEV, per germline (reference sequence). V was shortened by 4 bases and J by 3 bases, with 13 bases between the two germline ends. This CDR3 contains 14 residues.